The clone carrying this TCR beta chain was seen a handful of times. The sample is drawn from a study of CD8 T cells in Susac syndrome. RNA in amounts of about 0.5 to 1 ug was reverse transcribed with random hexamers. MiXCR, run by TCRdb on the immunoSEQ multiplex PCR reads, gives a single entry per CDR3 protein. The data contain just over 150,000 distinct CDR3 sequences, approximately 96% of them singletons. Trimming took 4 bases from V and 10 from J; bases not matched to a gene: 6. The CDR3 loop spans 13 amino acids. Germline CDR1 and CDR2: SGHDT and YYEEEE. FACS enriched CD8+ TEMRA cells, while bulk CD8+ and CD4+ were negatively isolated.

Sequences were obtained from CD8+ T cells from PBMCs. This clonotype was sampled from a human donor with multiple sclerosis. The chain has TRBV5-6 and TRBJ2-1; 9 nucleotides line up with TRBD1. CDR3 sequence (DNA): TGTGCCAGCAGCGTTGGGACAGGGAACGAGCAGTTCTTC. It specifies CASSVGTGNEQFF. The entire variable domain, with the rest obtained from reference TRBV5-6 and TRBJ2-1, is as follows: DAGVTQSPTHLIKTRGQQVTLRCSPKSGHDTVSWYQQALGQGPQFIFQYYEEEERQRGNFPDRFSGHQFPNYSSELNVNALLLGDSALYLCASSVGTGNEQFFGPGTRLTVL.